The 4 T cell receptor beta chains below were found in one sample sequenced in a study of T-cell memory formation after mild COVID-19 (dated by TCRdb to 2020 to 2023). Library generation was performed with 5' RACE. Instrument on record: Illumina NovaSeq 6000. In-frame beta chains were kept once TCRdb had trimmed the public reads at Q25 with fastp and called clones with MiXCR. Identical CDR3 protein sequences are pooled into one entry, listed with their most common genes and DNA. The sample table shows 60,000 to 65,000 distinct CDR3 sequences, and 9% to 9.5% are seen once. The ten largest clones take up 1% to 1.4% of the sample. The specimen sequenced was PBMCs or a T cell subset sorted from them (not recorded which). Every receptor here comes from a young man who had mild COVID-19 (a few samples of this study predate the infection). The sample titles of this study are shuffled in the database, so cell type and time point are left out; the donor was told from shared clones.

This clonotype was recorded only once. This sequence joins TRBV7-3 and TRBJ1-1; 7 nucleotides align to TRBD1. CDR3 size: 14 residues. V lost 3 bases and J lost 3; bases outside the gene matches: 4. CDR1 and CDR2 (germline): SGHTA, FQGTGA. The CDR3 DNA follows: TGTGCCAGCAGCTTCAGCAGGGGGGACACTGAAGCTTTCTTT. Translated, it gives CASSFSRGDTEAFF.

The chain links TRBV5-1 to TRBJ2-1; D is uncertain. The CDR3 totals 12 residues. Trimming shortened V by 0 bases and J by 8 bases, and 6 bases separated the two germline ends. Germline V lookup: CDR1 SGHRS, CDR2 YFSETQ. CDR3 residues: CASSLEGDEQFF. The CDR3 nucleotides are TGCGCCAGCAGCTTGGAGGGCGATGAGCAGTTCTTC.

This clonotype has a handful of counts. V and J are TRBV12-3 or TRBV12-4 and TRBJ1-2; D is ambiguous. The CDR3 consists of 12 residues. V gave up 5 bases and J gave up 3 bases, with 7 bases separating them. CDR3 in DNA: TGTGCCAGCAGTCCTGCGTACTATGGCTACACCTTC. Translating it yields CASSPAYYGYTF.

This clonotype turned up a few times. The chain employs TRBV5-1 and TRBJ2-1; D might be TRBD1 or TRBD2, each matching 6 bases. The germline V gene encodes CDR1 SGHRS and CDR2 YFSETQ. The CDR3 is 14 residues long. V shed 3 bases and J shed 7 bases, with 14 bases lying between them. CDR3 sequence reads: CASSSRGPRNEQFF. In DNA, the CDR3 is TGCGCCAGCAGCTCCCGGGGGCCGAGGAATGAGCAGTTCTTC.